The 5 T cell receptor beta chains given below trace back to one sample, sequenced in a study of cytomegalovirus exposure and HLA in healthy donors. Use of 60 Vbeta and 13 Jbeta primers characterized the PCR. This table comes from immunoSEQ multiplex PCR, and its TCRdb copy is limited to in-frame clones, with some not included. The sample contains some 98,000 clones, 77% of which appear only once. The sample comprised PBMCs. The receptors originated from a female donor in good health and CMV-seronegative.

This chain joins TRBV15 and TRBJ1-2; no reliable D call. Germline-derived CDR1 and CDR2 are LNHNV and YYDKDF (reference sequence). The CDR3 is 12 residues long. V lost 0 bases and J lost 7, with 6 bases in between. CDR3 DNA: TGTGCCACCAGCAGAGACTTTTCTGGCTACACCTTC. It encodes CATSRDFSGYTF.

This chain links TRBV13 with TRBJ2-7; D perhaps matches TRBD1 (6 bases). CDR3 length equals 13 residues. Per the germline V gene, CDR1 is PRHDT and CDR2 is FYEKMQ (reference sequence). The V gene lost 5 bases and the J gene lost 6 bases, with 14 bases spanning the gap. The CDR3 bases are TGTGCCAGCAGCGTATACAGGGCCGGCGAGCAGTACTTC. Residues: CASSVYRAGEQYF.

This sequence joins TRBV19 and TRBJ1-1; D is ambiguous. The germline V gene encodes CDR1 LNHDA and CDR2 SQIVND (reference sequence). The CDR3 is 12 residues long. Deletions cut 4 bases from V and 6 bases from J, with 9 bases between. The CDR3 protein is CASSRAGPEAFF. The CDR3 nucleotides read TGTGCCAGTAGTAGAGCTGGTCCTGAAGCTTTCTTT.

This clone was seen once. The CDR3 region is CASSLGLSNYGYTF. As DNA, the CDR3 is TGTGCCAGCAGTTTAGGGCTGTCTAACTATGGCTACACCTTC. This sequence joins TRBV28 and TRBJ1-2; D is ambiguous. V was clipped by 2 bases and J by 0 bases, with 7 bases between them. The CDR3 spans 14 residues. From germline, CDR1 is MDHEN and CDR2 SYDVKM.

The V and J genes are TRBV5-1 and TRBJ1-4; weak D call: TRBD1 (6 bases). The ends were cut back, 5 bases at V and 3 bases at J, with 23 bases in the middle. CDR1 and CDR2 (germline): SGHRS, YFSETQ. The CDR3 contains 18 residues. This CDR3 is CASSQGSQARAANEKLFF. In DNA form, the CDR3 reads TGCGCCAGCAGTCAGGGGTCCCAGGCGAGGGCAGCTAATGAAAAACTGTTTTTT.